These T cell receptor beta chains were read from a single sample in a study of blood T cell repertoires in COVID-19. Method: immunoSEQ multiplex PCR; TCRdb's copy keeps in-frame clones and lacks some. The table lists hundreds of thousands of clones, roughly 88% of them singletons. Sequencing was performed on PBMCs or T cells enriched from blood (not recorded which). The receptors shown here come from a woman aged 30 to 39 who had recovered from COVID-19. Both conserved end residues are part of each CDR3. A D gene is named only where the DNA matches it firmly. Size is stated for part of the rows, as once, few or many counts, or as a class when the clone is expanded.

clone size: few; J gene: TRBJ1-6; D gene: NA; V gene: TRBV5-1; CDR3 DNA: TGCGCCAGCTCAGGCGGGGGGGTGAATTCACCCCTCCACTTT; CDR3 protein: CASSGGGVNSPLHF
clone size: NA; J gene: TRBJ2-7; D gene: NA; V gene: TRBV5-1; CDR3 DNA: TGCGCCAGCAGCTTGGAGGTAGGGGACTACGAGCAGTACTTC; CDR3 protein: CASSLEVGDYEQYF
clone size: once; J gene: TRBJ1-2; D gene: TRBD1; V gene: TRBV3-1/TRBV3-2; CDR3 DNA: TGTGCCAGCAGCCAAGGGGACAGGTACTATGGCTACACCTTC; CDR3 protein: CASSQGDRYYGYTF
clone size: NA; J gene: TRBJ2-5; D gene: TRBD1; V gene: TRBV19; CDR3 DNA: TGTGCCAGTTCTACAGGGGTGGCTCTTGGAGAGACCCAGTACTTC; CDR3 protein: CASSTGVALGETQYF
clone size: NA; J gene: TRBJ2-5; D gene: NA; V gene: TRBV5-1; CDR3 DNA: TGCGCCAGCAGCTTGGCACTCCAAGAGACCCAGTACTTC; CDR3 protein: CASSLALQETQYF
clone size: NA; J gene: TRBJ1-1; D gene: NA; V gene: TRBV9; CDR3 DNA: TGTGCCAGCAGCCCACAGCTTACGGGGGGGACTGAAGCTTTCTTT; CDR3 protein: CASSPQLTGGTEAFF
clone size: NA; J gene: TRBJ2-7; D gene: TRBD2; V gene: TRBV28; CDR3 DNA: TGTGCCAGCAGCCACGCCCTCTTTACTAGCGGTTCCTACGAGCAGTACTTC; CDR3 protein: CASSHALFTSGSYEQYF
clone size: NA; J gene: TRBJ1-4; D gene: TRBD1; V gene: TRBV6-5; CDR3 DNA: TGTGCCAGCAGTTACGAAGGGGGCAGAGCTAATGAAAAACTGTTTTTT; CDR3 protein: CASSYEGGRANEKLFF
clone size: NA; J gene: TRBJ2-4; D gene: NA; V gene: TRBV7-9; CDR3 DNA: TGTGCCAGCAGCTTAGAATATCCCAACGAGGCCAAAAACATTCAGTACTTC; CDR3 protein: CASSLEYPNEAKNIQYF
clone size: NA; J gene: TRBJ1-4; D gene: TRBD1; V gene: TRBV28; CDR3 DNA: TGTGCCAGCAGTTTAAGGGGACAGGGAGATGAAAAACTGTTTTTT; CDR3 protein: CASSLRGQGDEKLFF
clone size: NA; J gene: TRBJ2-5; D gene: TRBD2; V gene: TRBV6-2/TRBV6-3; CDR3 DNA: TGTGCCAGCAGCGGACTAGCCCGGGAGACCCAGTACTTC; CDR3 protein: CASSGLARETQYF
clone size: NA; J gene: TRBJ2-3; D gene: TRBD2; V gene: TRBV6-2/TRBV6-3; CDR3 DNA: TGTGCCAGCAGTTACTCGAGGGGCCTTCCGGGGAGGGCAGATACGCAGTATTTT; CDR3 protein: CASSYSRGLPGRADTQYF
clone size: NA; J gene: TRBJ1-5; D gene: NA; V gene: TRBV6-5; CDR3 DNA: TGTGCCAGCAGTTACTCAGGGGCCAATCAGCCCCAGCATTTT; CDR3 protein: CASSYSGANQPQHF
clone size: NA; J gene: TRBJ2-7; D gene: NA; V gene: TRBV28; CDR3 DNA: TGTGCCAGCAGCCGCGGGACGCCCGAGCAGTACTTC; CDR3 protein: CASSRGTPEQYF